What follows describes a single T cell receptor (beta chain). Sequencing used immunoSEQ multiplex PCR; TCRdb keeps in-frame clones, though not all of them. The sample has 600,000 or so clones, roughly 98% seen once. Naive CD8 cells were CD45RO-negative, positively selected for CCR7, excluding terminally differentiated effector memory CD45RA+ cells. This specimen belongs to a study of shared clonotypes between healthy human individuals. J lost 0 bases, V lost 10 bases, and 9 bases had no gene match. CDR1 and CDR2 from the germline V gene are ENHRY and SYGVKD. The CDR3 covers 15 residues. The chain uses TRBV10-3 and TRBJ2-3, with 8 nucleotides matching TRBD2. Sequencing was performed on naive CD8+ T cells sorted from blood. This receptor was taken from a young man in good health. The CDR3 sequence is CATLSLAASTDTQYF. CDR3 sequence (DNA): TGTGCCACCCTCTCACTAGCGGCTAGCACAGATACGCAGTATTTT.